This T cell receptor (beta chain) was identified during a study of shared clonotypes between healthy human individuals. Deletions cut 4 bases from V and 2 bases from J, with 15 bases between. CDR1 MNHNS and CDR2 SASEGT come from the germline V gene. The CDR3 contains 16 residues. Profiling relied on immunoSEQ multiplex PCR, and the TCRdb table lists in-frame clones only, not all of them. The table includes a few million clones, approximately 94% detected once. The sequence derives from a man younger than 35 in good health. This sequence joins TRBV6-1 and TRBJ1-5, with D possibly TRBD1 on 6 matching bases. Material for sequencing was naive CD4+ T cells sorted from blood. Stated subset: CD45RA+ positively selected. In nucleotides, the CDR3 is TGTGCCAGCAGTGGGATACAGGGAAAAGGCAATCAGCCCCAGCATTTT. Its translation: CASSGIQGKGNQPQHF.